The present T cell receptor beta chain was sequenced within a study of blood T cell repertoires in COVID-19. Study-level background: Both acute and convalescent COVID-19 samples were obtained from the United States, Italy and Spain. The analysed material was cDNA or gDNA that came from T cells, B-cell-depleted T cells, or PBMCs.

As originally analysed: Quantification of nucleated cells was approximated via reference gene primer amplification. Produced via immunoSEQ multiplex PCR; TCRdb's table is partial and in-frame only. V and J calls and clone size follow that table, whereas D and trimming were derived from the DNA. The sample includes more than 50,000 clones, more than 85% of them seen just once. This receptor was identified in a human donor in a cohort sampled during active COVID-19. Sequenced sample: peripheral blood.

The CDR3 protein is CATSRDNSGANVLTF. The CDR3 region has the DNA TGTGCCACCAGCAGAGACAACTCTGGGGCCAACGTCCTGACTTTC. The V gene is TRBV15, the J gene TRBJ2-6; D is undetermined. Per germline, CDR1 LNHNV and CDR2 YYDKDF (reference sequence). Trimming stripped 0 bases from V and 0 bases from J, with 3 bases between. The CDR3 totals 15 residues.